The 13 T cell receptor beta chains given below trace back to one sample, sequenced in a study of blood T cell repertoires in COVID-19. The table came from immunoSEQ multiplex PCR; TCRdb's copy has only in-frame clones and leaves some out. The data show under 250,000 clones, 70% to 90% seen once. The sequencing input was peripheral blood. These receptors all stem from a man aged 45-65 years with COVID-19, enrolled during active disease.

In this sample, this clone turned up a few times. V and J are TRBV24-1 and TRBJ1-2; no clear D gene. V shed 7 bases and J shed 6 bases, with 14 bases lying between them. The CDR3 is 13 amino acids. Germline assignment: CDR1 KGHDR and CDR2 SFDVKD. This CDR3 reads CATSGERGDGYTF. The CDR3 DNA reads as TGTGCCACCAGCGGGGAGAGAGGCGATGGCTACACCTTC.

The rearrangement uses TRBV11-2 and TRBJ2-1; weak D call: TRBD2 (5 bases). This CDR3 spans 15 amino acids. Trimming took 8 bases from V and 0 from J, leaving 14 bases between them. Per the germline V gene, CDR1 is SGHAT and CDR2 is FQNNGV. CDR3 in amino acids: CASAKLVGSYNEQFF. The CDR3 nucleotides are TGTGCCAGCGCTAAACTAGTCGGCTCCTACAATGAGCAGTTCTTC.

This clone appeared a single time. V is TRBV19 and J is TRBJ1-1; 7 nucleotides align to TRBD1. The J segment lost 2 bases and the V segment lost 7 bases, leaving 13 bases of the junction unmatched. Per germline, CDR1 LNHDA and CDR2 SQIVND (reference sequence). The CDR3 contains 16 residues. Written as DNA, the CDR3 is TGTGCCAGTACTACTCGGGACAGCTTAATTAACACTGAAGCTTTCTTT. This encodes CASTTRDSLINTEAFF. The whole variable domain, remainder taken from reference TRBV19 and TRBJ1-1, is DGGITQSPKYLFRKEGQNVTLSCEQNLNHDAMYWYRQDPGQGLRLIYYSQIVNDFQKGDIAEGYSVSREKKESFPLTVTSAQKNPTAFYLCASTTRDSLINTEAFFGQGTRLTVV.

This chain links TRBV2 with TRBJ1-2, with D tentatively TRBD1 (5 bases). V was trimmed by 3 bases and J by 6 bases, leaving 11 bases between them. The CDR3 length is 13 residues. Germline-derived CDR1 and CDR2 are SNHLY and FYNNEI. CDR3: CASSDELGDGYTF. The CDR3 DNA reads TGTGCCAGCAGTGATGAGCTAGGGGATGGCTACACCTTC.

This clone has just a few counts. The same CDR3 arises from other DNA sequences in this sample as well. This chain uses TRBV6-1 with TRBJ1-5; a possible D gene is TRBD1 (5 bases). CDR1 MNHNS and CDR2 SASEGT come from the germline V gene. V shed 3 bases and J shed 2 bases, with 5 bases lying between them. The CDR3 is made up of 13 amino acids. In DNA, the CDR3 is TGTGCCAGCAGTGACAGGGGCAATCAGCCCCAGCATTTT. This translates into CASSDRGNQPQHF.

J is TRBJ2-7 and V is TRBV5-1; D is ambiguous. The length of the CDR3 is 13 residues. CDR1 is SGHRS and CDR2 is YFSETQ in the germline V gene. V was trimmed by 4 bases and J by 3 bases, leaving 11 bases between them. The CDR3 DNA sequence: TGCGCCAGCAGCAACGACAACAGCTACGAGCAGTACTTC. It is translated as CASSNDNSYEQYF.

The rearrangement uses TRBV2 and TRBJ2-2, with TRBD1 identical over 12 bases. J lost 4 bases, V lost 4 bases, and 7 bases had no gene match. This CDR3 region has 17 residues. The germline V gene has CDR1 SNHLY and CDR2 FYNNEI. The CDR3 DNA sequence: TGTGCCAGCAGTGTAGGGACAGGGGGCGCGGGCACCGGGGAGCTGTTTTTT. This sequence encodes CASSVGTGGAGTGELFF.

V is TRBV10-3 and J is TRBJ2-1; 7 nucleotides agree with TRBD2. The CDR3 loop spans 14 amino acids. Unmatched junction bases numbered 3, after V lost 4 bases and J lost 3 bases. Germline values: CDR1 ENHRY, CDR2 SYGVKD. As DNA, the CDR3 is TGTGCCATCAGTGGGACTAGTCTCTACAATGAGCAGTTCTTC. Translated: CAISGTSLYNEQFF.

This sequence joins TRBV18 and TRBJ2-1; possibly TRBD1 for D (6 bases). This CDR3 is built from 15 residues. The germline V and J ends were trimmed by 1 base and 0 bases, with 7 bases remaining between them. CDR1 is KGHSH and CDR2 is LQKENI in the germline V gene. CDR3 in amino acids: CASSPQDSSYNEQFF. CDR3 sequence (DNA): TGTGCCAGCTCACCACAGGACAGCTCCTACAATGAGCAGTTCTTC.

The table lists this clone with a few counts. The rearrangement joins TRBV25-1 to TRBJ1-1; D remains unclear. There are 14 residues in the CDR3. Per the germline V gene, CDR1 is MGHDK and CDR2 is SYGVNS. V dropped 1 base and J dropped 4 bases, with 10 bases sitting between them. The CDR3 DNA is TGTGCCAGCAGTGAATCCAGTTTTGGCACTGAAGCTTTCTTT. Its protein is CASSESSFGTEAFF.

The chain carries TRBV7-3 and TRBJ1-2; 7 bases are shared with TRBD1. The CDR3 contains 15 residues. Germline CDR1 is SGHTA and CDR2 is FQGTGA. V shed 1 base and J 6 bases; nucleotides not matched to a gene: 8. As DNA, the CDR3 is TGTGCCAGCAGCTTAAGAGGGGGCGCGTTAGATGGCTACACCTTC. This gives the protein CASSLRGGALDGYTF.

This sequence joins TRBV2 and TRBJ2-5, with 9 bases fitting TRBD2. Trimming at V came to 7 bases and at J to 5 bases, leaving 8 bases not matched to a gene. The CDR3 length is 14 residues. Germline CDR1 and CDR2: SNHLY and FYNNEI. The CDR3 reads CASTYSGGLETQYF. The CDR3 nucleotides are TGTGCCAGCACCTACAGCGGGGGGTTGGAGACCCAGTACTTC.

The chain carries TRBV5-4 and TRBJ2-2; the D gene is possibly TRBD1 (5 bases). The CDR3 has 15 residues. CDR1 and CDR2 from the germline V gene are SGHNT and YYREEE (reference sequence). The ends were cut back, 0 bases at V and 6 bases at J, with 12 bases in the middle. This CDR3 is CASSLVPTGAGELFF. The DNA for the CDR3 is TGTGCCAGCAGCTTGGTGCCCACAGGAGCCGGGGAGCTGTTTTTT.